The rows below give T cell receptor beta chains drawn from one sample of a study of beta chain features in type 1 diabetes. Profiled with immunoSEQ multiplex PCR; TCRdb holds only in-frame clones, not every one. Seen here are 300,000 to 350,000 clones, around an eighth observed once, and the top ten hold around 0.016%. Sequenced input: naive CD4+ T cells from blood. The receptors stem from a young woman with type 1 diabetes. Each CDR3 is given with its conserved first and last residue. The order of the fields is CDR3 protein, D gene, V gene. D genes are given only for firm matches.

CDR3aa: CASSLDLGAAYGYTF
d_gene: NA
v_gene: TRBV5-1

CDR3aa: CASSPRTGQVVGYTF
d_gene: TRBD1
v_gene: TRBV19

CDR3aa: CSVRWRGTGELFF
d_gene: NA
v_gene: TRBV29-1

CDR3aa: CASSLAGGWDEQFF
d_gene: TRBD2
v_gene: TRBV5-1

CDR3aa: CASSKRTGGIYSNQPQHF
d_gene: TRBD1
v_gene: TRBV19

CDR3aa: CASSLGDRATDTQYF
d_gene: TRBD1
v_gene: TRBV5-1

CDR3aa: CASSPPSPGDTEAFF
d_gene: NA
v_gene: TRBV18

CDR3aa: CASRLDSYNEQFF
d_gene: NA
v_gene: TRBV5-1

CDR3aa: CASSPRLAGDEQYF
d_gene: TRBD2
v_gene: TRBV7-2

CDR3aa: CASSLRGPFGTDTQYF
d_gene: TRBD1
v_gene: TRBV5-1

CDR3aa: CAGSHLIEQFF
d_gene: NA
v_gene: TRBV30

CDR3aa: CAWTSDSSYNEQFF
d_gene: NA
v_gene: TRBV30

CDR3aa: CASSYPEDRKNTEAFF
d_gene: TRBD1
v_gene: TRBV6-6

CDR3aa: CASSARLAGHTDTQYF
d_gene: TRBD2
v_gene: TRBV7-2

CDR3aa: CASKRTGNYEQYF
d_gene: NA
v_gene: TRBV6-5

CDR3aa: CASSQVTGKAIQYF
d_gene: NA
v_gene: TRBV4-2

CDR3aa: CASSPPPGNYGYTF
d_gene: NA
v_gene: TRBV5-4

CDR3aa: CAWEMTGVFGYTF
d_gene: TRBD1
v_gene: TRBV30

CDR3aa: CASSLDLVAETQYF
d_gene: NA
v_gene: TRBV7-9

CDR3aa: CASTGEVSGEAFF
d_gene: NA
v_gene: TRBV7-2

CDR3aa: CSVPGRADTQYF
d_gene: NA
v_gene: TRBV29-1

CDR3aa: CASSLNRDRNEKLFF
d_gene: TRBD1
v_gene: TRBV6-5

CDR3aa: CASSFFFRSGREQETQYF
d_gene: TRBD2
v_gene: TRBV28

CDR3aa: CASSSLQSGANVLTF
d_gene: NA
v_gene: TRBV28

CDR3aa: CASSLDSSNQPQHF
d_gene: NA
v_gene: TRBV5-6

CDR3aa: CASSFPGQGAYEQYF
d_gene: TRBD1
v_gene: TRBV28

CDR3aa: CAWSATGDQPQHF
d_gene: TRBD1
v_gene: TRBV30

CDR3aa: CASSLGAHTQNTEAFF
d_gene: NA
v_gene: TRBV11-2

CDR3aa: CASRIRGTDPTEAFF
d_gene: TRBD1
v_gene: TRBV27

CDR3aa: CASSQEGSGRTNTGELFF
d_gene: NA
v_gene: TRBV4-1

CDR3aa: CASRQGRLMNTEAFF
d_gene: NA
v_gene: TRBV19

CDR3aa: CASSPQRETDTQYF
d_gene: TRBD2
v_gene: TRBV6-5

CDR3aa: CASSPRSRGNEQFF
d_gene: NA
v_gene: TRBV11-2

CDR3aa: CASSQQTWNTEAFF
d_gene: NA
v_gene: TRBV4-3

CDR3aa: CASRRPGTGHTEAFF
d_gene: NA
v_gene: TRBV27

CDR3aa: CASSLTGGTEAFF
d_gene: NA
v_gene: TRBV5-1

CDR3aa: CATRLAGGRETQYF
d_gene: TRBD2
v_gene: TRBV5-4

CDR3aa: CASRVLGYGYTF
d_gene: NA
v_gene: TRBV6-6

CDR3aa: CASSLVLAGLPTDTQYF
d_gene: TRBD2
v_gene: TRBV11-2

CDR3aa: CASSRTGEHEKLFF
d_gene: TRBD1
v_gene: TRBV28

CDR3aa: CASSEREGHRGEQFF
d_gene: TRBD2
v_gene: TRBV27

CDR3aa: CATSRDRGRREQFF
d_gene: TRBD1
v_gene: TRBV15

CDR3aa: CASRTSANYEQYF
d_gene: TRBD2
v_gene: TRBV28

CDR3aa: CSGGLAGVLGVGDYNEQFF
d_gene: TRBD2
v_gene: TRBV29-1

CDR3aa: CASSIPRDRGRETQYF
d_gene: TRBD1
v_gene: TRBV19

CDR3aa: CASSSDRVPGANVLTF
d_gene: TRBD1
v_gene: TRBV27

CDR3aa: CASSMFGNRGRDQPQHF
d_gene: TRBD1
v_gene: TRBV19

CDR3aa: CASSFTGVSDTQYF
d_gene: TRBD1
v_gene: TRBV5-1

CDR3aa: CSVLRGTGGYEQYF
d_gene: TRBD1
v_gene: TRBV29-1

CDR3aa: CASSLARGQSSYNEQFF
d_gene: NA
v_gene: TRBV28

CDR3aa: CASSFVLAGVEVLFF
d_gene: TRBD2
v_gene: TRBV11-1

CDR3aa: CASGRGSNYEQYF
d_gene: NA
v_gene: TRBV6-6

CDR3aa: CATQGNYGYTF
d_gene: NA
v_gene: TRBV6-5

CDR3aa: CASSFSQETQYF
d_gene: NA
v_gene: TRBV5-4

CDR3aa: CASSEMGLAGANEQYF
d_gene: TRBD2
v_gene: TRBV2

CDR3aa: CASSRGLAVSSYNEQFF
d_gene: TRBD2
v_gene: TRBV4-1

CDR3aa: CASSHGQYNEQFF
d_gene: NA
v_gene: TRBV7-3

CDR3aa: CASSVGLEAYEQYF
d_gene: NA
v_gene: TRBV2

CDR3aa: CALTPVRSLAGGWTGELFF
d_gene: TRBD2
v_gene: TRBV7-9

CDR3aa: CASSWGQTASTDTQYF
d_gene: TRBD1
v_gene: TRBV11-2